Following are 17 T cell receptor beta chains from one sample sequenced in a study of regulatory T cells in long-lasting Graves disease (dated by TCRdb to about 2021). The method was multiplex PCR. Sequencing used an Illumina HiSeq 4000. iRepertoire HTBI primers and Arm-PCR amplification of CDR3 regions were used to construct TCR beta libraries. The raw public data were reprocessed by TCRdb itself: fastp quality trimming at Q25, MiXCR clonotype calling, in-frame beta chains only. CDR3 protein sequences are deduplicated, and each keeps its most common genes and DNA. This sample lists under 300,000 distinct CDR3 sequences; 20% were detected once. Together, the top ten hold around 13% of the sample. According to the study, the label for this sample's time point signals: newly diagnosed GD, antithyroid drugs for less than 3 months. For both TCR sequencing and RNA sequencing, RNA was extracted from PBMCs using TRIzol.

This sample comprised peripheral blood mononuclear cells (PBMCs), obtained at new diagnosis, from a patient treated with antithyroid drugs. These receptors were taken from a female donor with Graves disease.

In this sample, this clonotype turned up many times. V gene TRBV2 combines with J gene TRBJ1-3; no clear D. Deletions cut 6 bases from V and 0 bases from J, with 9 bases between. The CDR3 covers 14 residues. Germline CDR1 reads SNHLY; CDR2 reads FYNNEI. This CDR3 reads CASRPISSGNTIYF. CDR3 nucleotide sequence: TGTGCCAGCAGACCGATCAGCTCTGGAAACACCATATATTTT.

This clonotype has at least ten counts. The chain couples TRBV6-5 to TRBJ2-2; perhaps TRBD1 as D (5 bases). CDR1 and CDR2 (germline): MNHEY, SVGAGI. Trimming pared 2 bases from V and 7 bases from J, leaving 8 bases between. CDR3 length equals 13 residues. The CDR3 spells CASSYNRHGELFF. The CDR3 coding sequence is TGTGCCAGCAGTTACAACAGGCACGGGGAGCTGTTTTTT.

The rearrangement uses TRBV2 and TRBJ2-3; D ambiguous. The CDR3 covers 14 residues. Germline values: CDR1 SNHLY, CDR2 FYNNEI. The ends were cut back, 7 bases at V and 0 bases at J, with 11 bases in the middle. The CDR3 reads CASIEQTSTDTQYF. Written as DNA, the CDR3 is TGTGCCAGCATCGAGCAGACAAGCACAGATACGCAGTATTTT.

The table lists this clonotype with many counts. The chain has TRBV5-5 and TRBJ2-5; D might be TRBD1 (6 bases). This CDR3 comprises 15 residues. Per germline, CDR1 SGHKS and CDR2 YYEKEE (reference sequence). V lost 4 bases to trimming and J lost 5 bases, with 18 bases between them. The CDR3 DNA reads TGTGCCAGCAGCCCCGGCGGTGGGGGCCAGGAGACCCAGTACTTC. It is translated as CASSPGGGGQETQYF.

About this clonotype itself: The junction shows a germline mismatch at one end, possibly a read error. The chain carries TRBV2 and TRBJ2-7; 7 bases match TRBD1. The CDR3 runs 15 residues. Per germline, CDR1 SNHLY and CDR2 FYNNEI. The chain's CDR3 is CANSPIQGFSYEQYF. The CDR3 DNA follows: TGTGCCAACAGTCCCATACAGGGGTTCTCCTACGAGCAGTACTTC.

The table lists this clonotype with many counts. V usage is TRBV18 and J usage is TRBJ2-7; D is possibly TRBD1 or TRBD2 (5 bases each). The CDR3 sequence is 15 residues long. Trimming shortened V by 2 bases and J by 7 bases, and 18 bases separated the two germline ends. The germline V gene has CDR1 KGHSH and CDR2 LQKENI. Written as DNA, the CDR3 is TGTGCCAGCTCACCAAACCGGGACCAGCCTTGGGAGCAGTACTTC. It is translated as CASSPNRDQPWEQYF.

This clonotype appeared many times. This chain joins TRBV6-1 and TRBJ2-2; 11 bases are a match to TRBD2. J gave up 2 bases and V 6 bases, and 17 bases lay outside the gene matches. Germline V gene lookup returns CDR1 MNHNS and CDR2 SASEGT. CDR3 length equals 20 residues. The CDR3 loop is CASSSILAGVQRGNTGELFF. The CDR3, as DNA: TGTGCCAGCAGCAGCATACTAGCGGGGGTCCAAAGGGGCAACACCGGGGAGCTGTTTTTT.

This clonotype was observed many times. This chain connects TRBV7-8 to TRBJ1-5; the D is unclear. V lost 1 base, J lost 0 bases, and 7 bases lay in between. Germline lookup yields CDR1 SGHVS and CDR2 FQNEAQ. The CDR3 extends over 15 amino acids. Here the CDR3 reads CASSLGLSSNQPQHF. The CDR3 DNA is TGTGCCAGCAGCTTAGGACTCTCTAGCAATCAGCCCCAGCATTTT.

The table lists this clonotype with many counts. The CDR3 loop is CASSLAGQTSGYTF. In nucleotides, the CDR3 is TGCGCCAGCAGCCTCGCCGGACAGACGTCTGGCTACACCTTC. The chain links TRBV4-3 to TRBJ1-2; D is possibly TRBD1 (6 bases). The CDR3 runs 14 residues. V lost 4 bases, J lost 7 bases, and 16 bases lay in between. Looked up from germline, CDR1 is LGHNA and CDR2 is YSLEER.

This clonotype was seen a handful of times. This rearrangement joins TRBV24-1 to TRBJ1-2, with TRBD1 identical over 8 bases. Trimming took 4 bases from V and 5 from J; bases not matched to a gene: 2. CDR3 length: 13 residues. CDR1 is KGHDR and CDR2 is SFDVKD in the germline V gene. The CDR3 coding sequence is TGTGCCACCAGTGAAGGGACAGGATATGGCTACACCTTC. Translation: CATSEGTGYGYTF.

This clonotype was counted at least ten times. The chain is built from TRBV9 and TRBJ2-7; the match to TRBD1 covers 7 bases. V shed 4 bases, J shed 6 bases, and the junction held 13 bases outside the gene matches. The CDR3 consists of 15 residues. CDR1 is SGDLS and CDR2 is YYNGEE in the germline V gene. CDR3 DNA: TGTGCCAGCAGCAGTCAGACAGGGTGGGACGGCGAGCAGTACTTC. This translates into CASSSQTGWDGEQYF.

As regards this clonotype: A far larger clone is off by one base, so a read error is likely. The CDR3 region is CASSPGQTYNEQFF. CDR3 coding DNA: TGTGCCAGCAGCCCGGGACAGACCTACAATGAGCAGTTCTTC. The V and J genes are TRBV11-3 and TRBJ2-1, with 7 bases identical to TRBD1. The trim removed 5 bases at V and 2 bases at J, leaving 3 bases unmatched. The CDR3 consists of 14 residues. Per the germline V gene, CDR1 is SGHNT and CDR2 is YENEEA.

This clonotype was observed many times. The CDR3 here is CASSEQGGQPQHF. CDR3 coding DNA: TGCGCCAGCAGTGAGCAGGGCGGTCAGCCCCAGCATTTT. The gene calls are TRBV10-2 and TRBJ1-5; D is perhaps TRBD1 (5 bases). The V gene lost 2 bases and the J gene lost 6 bases, with 8 bases spanning the gap. The germline V gene encodes CDR1 WSHSY and CDR2 SAAADI. The CDR3 is 13 residues long.

This clonotype was counted at least ten times. The chain recombines TRBV6-1 with TRBJ2-7, with a possible D match to TRBD2 (6 bases). The V gene's germline CDR1 is MNHNS and CDR2 SASEGT. Trimming cost V 6 bases and J 2 bases, with 14 bases left between them. The CDR3 sequence is 14 residues long. The CDR3 reads CASSPGTPPYEQYF. The CDR3 bases are TGTGCCAGCAGCCCCGGGACTCCGCCCTACGAGCAGTACTTC.

This clonotype was detected only a few times. The rearrangement uses TRBV19 and TRBJ1-1, with 7 positions matching TRBD1. Trimming at V came to 5 bases and at J to 4 bases, leaving 22 bases not matched to a gene. The CDR3 totals 19 residues. Germline V gene data show CDR1 as LNHDA and CDR2 as SQIVND (reference sequence). The CDR3 DNA sequence: TGTGCCAGTAGTCCCCGGGGGGGACAGTCCAAATCTAGAGGCACTGAAGCTTTCTTT. This encodes CASSPRGGQSKSRGTEAFF.

The chain joins TRBV3-1 to TRBJ2-3, with 8 bases that match TRBD2. The CDR3 has 14 residues. Germline CDR1 LGHDT, CDR2 YNNKEL (reference sequence). Trimming took 1 base from V and 8 from J; bases not matched to a gene: 5. The CDR3 reads CASSQVSGSTTQYF. In nucleotides, the CDR3 is TGTGCCAGCAGCCAAGTAAGCGGGAGTACTACGCAGTATTTT.

This clonotype was found many times. This chain uses TRBV20-1 with TRBJ2-1; tentatively, D is TRBD2 (6 bases). The CDR3 consists of 15 residues. Germline V CDR1 and CDR2: DFQATT, SNEGSKA (reference sequence). V was shortened by 1 base and J by 6 bases, with 16 bases between the two germline ends. The CDR3 sequence: CSARAPGVGPNEQFF. CDR3 DNA sequence: TGCAGTGCTAGAGCTCCGGGGGTCGGGCCCAATGAGCAGTTCTTC.